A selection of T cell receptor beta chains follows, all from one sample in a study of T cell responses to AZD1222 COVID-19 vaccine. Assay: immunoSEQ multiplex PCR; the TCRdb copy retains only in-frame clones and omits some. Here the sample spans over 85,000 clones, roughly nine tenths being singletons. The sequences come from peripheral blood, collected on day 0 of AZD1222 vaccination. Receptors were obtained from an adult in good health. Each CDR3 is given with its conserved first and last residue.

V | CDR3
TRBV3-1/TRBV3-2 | CASSQDGPLEGINEQFF
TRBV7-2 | CASSFTTGGYVSGYTF
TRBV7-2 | CASSLTTRGNQPQHF
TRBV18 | CASSAGPMNTEAFF
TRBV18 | CASSPGGQGSYEQYF
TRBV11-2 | CASSLGTSGPPNF
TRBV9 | CASSSGTSGNTGELFF
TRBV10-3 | CAISGSDPKEDGKLFF
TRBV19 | CASTLGRLADYGYTF
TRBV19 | CASTYQGPGNTIYF
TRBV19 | CASSTSRTSGAPEFF
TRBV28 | CASSFVLGGYTF
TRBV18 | CASSSPGGGDTQYF
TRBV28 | CASNKGGETIYF
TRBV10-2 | CASSVAYEQYF
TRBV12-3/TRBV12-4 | CASRAPGASEQFF
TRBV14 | CASSQQTREGYTF
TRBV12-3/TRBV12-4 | CASRGANQPQHF
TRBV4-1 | CASSQDPQGAEGGETQYF
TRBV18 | CASPLWEFRQSYEQYF
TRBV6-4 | CASSRRGGYEQYF
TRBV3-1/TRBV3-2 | CASSSRQGAAFF
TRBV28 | CASSSSGQTTNEKLFF
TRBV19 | CASTLREAQNIQYF
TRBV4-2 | CASSQGASGVYNEQFF
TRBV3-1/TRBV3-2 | CASSQGGTGQGKAFF
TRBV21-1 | CASSKQAGEYEQYF
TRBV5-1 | CASSLAEKGTQYF
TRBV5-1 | CASSLSPGNQPQHF
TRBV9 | CASSVGLAGGRGPELFF
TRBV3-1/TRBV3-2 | CASSYGQGELEQFF
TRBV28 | CASSILGSGYEQYF
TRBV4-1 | CASSLQGITEAFF
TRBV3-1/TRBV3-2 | CASSQGWGNTEAFF
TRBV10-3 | CAISESLGPNTEAFF
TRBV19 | CASRSVRGSYSNQPQHF
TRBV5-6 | CASSFFERESPIQQFF
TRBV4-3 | CASLPGLGIGNEQFF
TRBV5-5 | CASSLTTTDAFWETQYF
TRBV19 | CASSIKGLDNEQFF
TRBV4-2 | CASSPGLDYGYTF